This TCR beta chain originates from a study of T cells in Graves' hyperthyroidism and ophthalmopathy. Template material for amplifying TCR beta CDR3 regions consisted of RNA transcripts. In the first-round RT-PCR of the TCR CDR3, the HTBI primer set was used. TCRdb ran MiXCR on the multiplex PCR reads and lists one entry per CDR3 protein. The sample lists about 200,000 distinct CDR3 sequences, roughly 17% occurring once. The ends lost 4 bases at V and 4 bases at J; junction bases unmatched: 12. Germline-derived CDR1 and CDR2 are MGHDK and SYGVNS. This CDR3 has 17 amino acids. The patients, who ranged from 18 to 65 in age, presented with newly diagnosed hyperthyroidism lasting under 2 months. Many counts were recorded for this clonotype.

This TCR was recovered from a woman aged 45-59 years with Graves' hyperthyroidism. The chain recombines TRBV25-1 with TRBJ2-3; 9 nucleotides match TRBD2. The sequenced material came from blood. Written as DNA, the CDR3 is TGTGCCAGCAGTGGGGGACTAGCTATAGGAAAGGCAGATACGCAGTATTTT. Its protein product is CASSGGLAIGKADTQYF.